This T cell receptor (beta chain) originates from a study of cytomegalovirus exposure and HLA in healthy donors. Study-wide context: The 120 validation repertoires, a later analysis reported, used the same platform as the 600 to 700 first-cohort repertoires.

Assay: immunoSEQ multiplex PCR; the TCRdb copy retains only in-frame clones and omits some. The table records about 120,000 clones, approximately 90% of them present only once. Germline V CDR1 and CDR2: ENHRY, SYGVKD. V dropped 0 bases and J dropped 1 base, with 12 bases sitting between them. This CDR3 contains 16 residues. The chain is built from TRBV10-3 and TRBJ1-1, with D possibly TRBD1 on 5 matching bases. This TCR came from a woman aged 18-30 years in good health and CMV-seropositive. The sample consisted of PBMCs. In DNA, the CDR3 is TGTGCCATCAGTGAGTCTCTGACAGCGGGGAACACTGAAGCTTTCTTT. Translation gives CAISESLTAGNTEAFF.